What follows is one T cell receptor beta chain and its context. Per the original data handling: The authors estimated nucleated cell counts from reference gene primer amplification. The assay was immunoSEQ multiplex PCR, and TCRdb's table has in-frame clones only and misses some. That table gives V, J and clone size, and the DNA gave D and trimming. The table lists tens of thousands of clones, 70% to 90% of them singletons. The data were obtained in a study of blood T cell repertoires in COVID-19. The overall study: COVID-19 samples from acute and convalescent phases originated in the United States, Italy and Spain. Nucleic acid was either cDNA or gDNA, and it came from T cells, B-cell-depleted T cells, or PBMCs.

Germline CDR1 and CDR2: SGHRS and YFSETQ. The CDR3 is 14 residues long. Between the trimmed V and J ends, which lost 7 bases and 5 bases, there was a span of 19 bases. The chain has TRBV5-1 and TRBJ2-7; D is possibly TRBD2 (7 bases). Input material: peripheral blood. The source of this sequence is a woman aged 80 or over with active COVID-19. The CDR3 DNA reads as TGCGCCAGCGCAATGGAGGGGGGGTTCAACGAGCAGTACTTC. It codes for CASAMEGGFNEQYF. The full variable domain, with the rest looked up from reference TRBV5-1 and TRBJ2-7, is KAGVTQTPRYLIKTRGQQVTLSCSPISGHRSVSWYQQTPGQGLQFLFEYFSETQRNKGNFPGRFSGRQFSNSRSEMNVSTLELGDSALYLCASAMEGGFNEQYFGPGTRLTVT.